This TCR beta chain was sequenced in a study of regulatory T cells in long-lasting Graves disease. Turning to the study itself: Over 5 years on antithyroid drugs plus positive TSH receptor antibodies marked Graves' disease as persistent. Broader study findings: For persistent Graves' patients, TCR diversity was lower than for newly diagnosed ones.

Time point indicated: persistent/refractory GD, antithyroid drugs over 5 years with positive TRAb. The TCR library used RNA extracted from PBMCs. Investigators prepared the TCR beta libraries by applying iRepertoire HTBI primers and Arm-PCR of CDR3 regions. The authors' processing: Sample data revealed approximately 56 TRBV and under 15 TRBJ segments. TCRdb recomputed calls from the multiplex PCR reads with MiXCR, one row per CDR3 protein. The V and J calls were not made by the authors but by TCRdb's processing. This sample has roughly 500,000 distinct CDR3 sequences, with less than 25% found just once. The V gene lost 3 bases and the J gene lost 8 bases, with 11 bases spanning the gap. The CDR3 loop spans 12 amino acids. Ten or more counts support this clonotype. No antigen is known for it.

The TCR comes from a female donor with Graves disease. The J gene is TRBJ2-7, the V gene TRBV12-3 or TRBV12-4, with D maybe TRBD2 (5 bases). The material sequenced was peripheral blood mononuclear cells (PBMCs), taken when the disease was refractory, from a patient treated with antithyroid drugs. CDR3 bases: TGTGCCAGCAGTTTCGACCGGGAAAAGCAGTACTTC. The encoded protein is CASSFDREKQYF.